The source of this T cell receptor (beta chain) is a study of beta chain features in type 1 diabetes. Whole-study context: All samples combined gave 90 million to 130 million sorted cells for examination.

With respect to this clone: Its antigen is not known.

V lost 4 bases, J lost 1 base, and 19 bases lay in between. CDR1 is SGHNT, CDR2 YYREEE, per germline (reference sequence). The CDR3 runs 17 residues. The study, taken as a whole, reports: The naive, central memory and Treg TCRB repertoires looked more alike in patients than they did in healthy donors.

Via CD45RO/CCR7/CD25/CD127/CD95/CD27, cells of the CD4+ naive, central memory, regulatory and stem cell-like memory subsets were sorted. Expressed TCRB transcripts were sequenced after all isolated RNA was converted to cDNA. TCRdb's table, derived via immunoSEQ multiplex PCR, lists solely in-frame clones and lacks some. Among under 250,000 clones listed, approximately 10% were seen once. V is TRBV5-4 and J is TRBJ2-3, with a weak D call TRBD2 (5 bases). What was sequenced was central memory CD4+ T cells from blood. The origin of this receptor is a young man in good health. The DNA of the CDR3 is TGTGCCAGCAGCACGCGACTACGGAGTAGCGGCACAGATACGCAGTATTTT. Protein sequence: CASSTRLRSSGTDTQYF.